This T cell receptor (beta chain) was observed in a study of T cell responses to AZD1222 COVID-19 vaccine. On this clone: Its antigen is as yet unknown.

Study-level results: Targeting of unmutated variant regions was reportedly seen in nearly half of spike-specific TCRs.

This CDR3 has 11 amino acids. The germline CDR1 and CDR2 sequences are SGHVS and FQNEAQ. V was shortened by 2 bases and J by 2 bases, with 1 base between the two germline ends. TCRdb's copy holds only in-frame clones and misses some; the assay was immunoSEQ multiplex PCR. Counted here are about 97,000 clones, 70% to 90% occurring once; the ten biggest clones make up 9.5% to 13%. The TCR originated in an adult who received the AZD1222 COVID-19 vaccine. Material: peripheral blood, obtained 28 days after the second AZD1222 dose. This sequence joins TRBV7-8 and TRBJ2-7, with no clear D. The CDR3 reads CASSLTYEQYF. DNA for the CDR3: TGTGCCAGCAGCTTAACCTACGAGCAGTACTTC.